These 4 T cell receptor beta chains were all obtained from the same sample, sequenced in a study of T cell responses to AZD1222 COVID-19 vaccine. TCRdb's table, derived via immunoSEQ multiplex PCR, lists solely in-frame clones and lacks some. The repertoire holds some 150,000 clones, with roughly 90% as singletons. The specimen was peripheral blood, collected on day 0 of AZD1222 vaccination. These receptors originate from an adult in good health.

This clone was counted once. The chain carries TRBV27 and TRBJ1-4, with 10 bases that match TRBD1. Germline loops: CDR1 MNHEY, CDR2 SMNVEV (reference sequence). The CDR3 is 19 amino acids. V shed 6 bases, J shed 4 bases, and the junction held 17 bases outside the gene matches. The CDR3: CASSRGDRGSQLGNEKLFF. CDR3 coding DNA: TGTGCCAGCAGCCGGGGGGACAGGGGATCCCAACTTGGTAATGAAAAACTGTTTTTT.

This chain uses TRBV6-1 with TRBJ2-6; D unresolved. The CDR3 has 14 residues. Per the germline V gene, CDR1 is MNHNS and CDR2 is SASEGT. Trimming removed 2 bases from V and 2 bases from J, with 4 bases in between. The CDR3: CASSEPTGANVLTF. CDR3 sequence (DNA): TGTGCCAGCAGTGAACCGACTGGGGCCAACGTCCTGACTTTC.

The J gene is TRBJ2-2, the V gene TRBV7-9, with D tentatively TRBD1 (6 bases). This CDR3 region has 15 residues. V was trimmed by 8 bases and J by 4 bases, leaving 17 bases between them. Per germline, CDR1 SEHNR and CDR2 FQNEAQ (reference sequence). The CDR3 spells CASRILVRGTGELFF. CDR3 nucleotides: TGTGCCAGCCGAATTCTCGTCAGGGGCACCGGGGAGCTGTTTTTT.

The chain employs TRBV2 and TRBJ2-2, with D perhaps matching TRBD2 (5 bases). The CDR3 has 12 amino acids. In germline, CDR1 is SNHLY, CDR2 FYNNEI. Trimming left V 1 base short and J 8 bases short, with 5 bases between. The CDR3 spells CASSEGGGELFF. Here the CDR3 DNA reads TGTGCCAGCAGTGAAGGAGGGGGGGAGCTGTTTTTT. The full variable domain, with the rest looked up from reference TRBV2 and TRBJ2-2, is EPEVTQTPSHQVTQMGQEVILRCVPISNHLYFYWYRQILGQKVEFLVSFYNNEISEKSEIFDDQFSVERPDGSNFTLKIRSTKLEDSAMYFCASSEGGGELFFGEGSRLTVL.